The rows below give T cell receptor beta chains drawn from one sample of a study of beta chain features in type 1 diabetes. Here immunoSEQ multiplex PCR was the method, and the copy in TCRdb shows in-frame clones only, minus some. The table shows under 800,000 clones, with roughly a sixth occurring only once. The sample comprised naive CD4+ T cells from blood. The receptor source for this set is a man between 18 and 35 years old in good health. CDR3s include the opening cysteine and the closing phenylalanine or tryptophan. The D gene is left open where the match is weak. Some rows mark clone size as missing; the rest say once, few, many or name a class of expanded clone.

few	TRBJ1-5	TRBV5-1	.	CASPKPQGSNQPQHF	TGCGCCAGCCCTAAACCGCAGGGGAGCAATCAGCCCCAGCATTTT
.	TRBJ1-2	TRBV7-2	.	CASSLAGGTGRGYTF	TGTGCCAGCAGCTTAGCAGGGGGTACAGGCCGTGGCTACACCTTC
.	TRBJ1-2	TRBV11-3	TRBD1	CASSSGQVIYGYTF	TGTGCCAGCAGCTCCGGACAGGTGATATATGGCTACACCTTC
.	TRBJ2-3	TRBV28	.	CASVPQGFFSTDTQYF	TGTGCCAGCGTACCCCAGGGGTTTTTTAGCACAGATACGCAGTATTTT
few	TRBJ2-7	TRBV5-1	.	CASSIQERYEQYF	TGCGCCAGCAGCATACAGGAGCGCTACGAGCAGTACTTC
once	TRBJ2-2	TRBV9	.	CASSTRENLNTGELFF	TGTGCCAGCAGCACTCGGGAGAACTTGAACACCGGGGAGCTGTTTTTT
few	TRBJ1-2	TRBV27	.	CASSPADNSADGYTF	TGTGCCAGCAGTCCGGCGGACAATTCGGCCGATGGCTACACCTTC
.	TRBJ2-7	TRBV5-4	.	CASSGRGGPGEQYF	TGTGCCAGCAGCGGCAGGGGAGGGCCTGGCGAGCAGTACTTC
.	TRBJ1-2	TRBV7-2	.	CASSFSGAVNYGYTF	TGTGCCAGCAGCTTCTCGGGGGCAGTTAACTATGGCTACACCTTC
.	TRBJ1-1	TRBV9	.	CASSVGSEITEAFF	TGTGCCAGCAGCGTAGGCAGTGAAATCACTGAAGCTTTCTTT
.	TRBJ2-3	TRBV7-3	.	CASSLAGPHTDTQYF	TGTGCCAGCAGCTTAGCGGGGCCCCACACAGATACGCAGTATTTT
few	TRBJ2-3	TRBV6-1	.	CASSVWTATSTDTQYF	TGTGCCAGCAGTGTATGGACCGCCACCAGCACAGATACGCAGTATTTT
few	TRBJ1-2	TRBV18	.	CASSPVLYGYTF	TGTGCCAGCTCACCAGTCTTGTACGGCTACACCTTC
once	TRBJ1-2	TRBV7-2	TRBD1	CASSLAGGTVYGYTF	TGTGCCAGCAGCTTAGCCGGGGGGACAGTCTATGGCTACACCTTC
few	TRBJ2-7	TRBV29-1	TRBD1	CSVEVRDRGRSGQYF	TGCAGCGTTGAAGTGAGGGACAGGGGCAGGAGTGGGCAGTACTTC
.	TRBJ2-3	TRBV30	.	CAWSVLGIGAVLRDTQYF	TGTGCCTGGAGTGTACTAGGAATAGGGGCGGTCCTCAGAGATACGCAGTATTTT
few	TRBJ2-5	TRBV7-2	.	CASSLGGSGRETQYF	TGTGCCAGCAGCTTAGGAGGATCGGGGAGAGAGACCCAGTACTTC
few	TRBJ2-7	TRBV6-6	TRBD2	CASSEREGSYEQYF	TGTGCCAGCTCTGAGCGGGAGGGGTCCTACGAGCAGTACTTC
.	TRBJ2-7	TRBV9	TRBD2	CASSVAPSLAGAYEQYF	TGTGCCAGCAGCGTAGCCCCCTCACTAGCGGGAGCATACGAGCAGTACTTC
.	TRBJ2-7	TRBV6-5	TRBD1	CASTWTGGWEQYF	TGTGCCAGCACTTGGACAGGGGGCTGGGAGCAGTACTTC
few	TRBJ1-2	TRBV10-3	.	CAINQVGNGYTF	TGTGCCATCAATCAGGTGGGGAATGGCTACACCTTC
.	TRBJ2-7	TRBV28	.	CASSEERPLSEQYF	TGTGCCAGCAGTGAGGAAAGGCCCCTTTCCGAGCAGTACTTC
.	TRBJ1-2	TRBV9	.	CASSVAAGYGYTF	TGTGCCAGCAGCGTAGCAGCAGGCTATGGCTACACCTTC
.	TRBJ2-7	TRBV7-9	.	CASSFGFGSYEQYF	TGTGCCAGCAGCTTTGGGTTCGGATCCTACGAGCAGTACTTC
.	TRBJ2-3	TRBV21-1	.	CASSPEFGLADYTDTQYF	TGTGCCAGCAGCCCAGAATTTGGACTAGCAGATTACACAGATACGCAGTATTTT
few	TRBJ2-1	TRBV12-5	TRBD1	CASGLVQGTGSYNEQFF	TGTGCTAGTGGTTTGGTCCAGGGGACAGGGTCCTACAATGAGCAGTTCTTC